These 20 T cell receptor beta chains came from one sample sequenced in a study of technical replicates of blood from several donors. Produced via immunoSEQ multiplex PCR; TCRdb's table is partial and in-frame only. There are 75,000 to 95,000 clones in the sample; around 94% occur only once, and under 0.3% lies in the top ten. The specimen was T cells isolated from PBMCs. Receptors originate from a human donor in good health.

V is TRBV4-1 and J is TRBJ2-5; D perhaps matches TRBD2 (5 bases). V was pared by 0 bases and J by 6 bases, with 14 bases between. This CDR3 is 15 amino acids long. CDR1 and CDR2 (germline): MGHRA, YSYEKL. The CDR3, as DNA: TGCGCCAGCAGCCAAGATGGGTCCCCGGGAAAGACCCAGTACTTC. Protein sequence: CASSQDGSPGKTQYF.

CDR3 DNA sequence: TGTGCCAGCTTACCGAGCCTAGCGGGGATTGAGACCCAGTACTTC. Amino acids: CASLPSLAGIETQYF. V gene TRBV18 combines with J gene TRBJ2-5; 9 positions agree with TRBD2. The V gene's germline CDR1 is KGHSH and CDR2 LQKENI. This CDR3 is 15 amino acids long. Germline trimming cut 7 bases from V and 5 bases from J; bases unmatched to any gene: 11. Looking up the rest from reference TRBV18 and TRBJ2-5 gives the full variable domain: NAGVMQNPRHLVRRRGQEARLRCSPMKGHSHVYWYRQLPEEGLKFMVYLQKENIIDESGMPKERFSAEFPKEGPSILRIQQVVRGDSAAYFCASLPSLAGIETQYFGPGTRLLVL.

The chain employs TRBV5-1 and TRBJ2-3; D possibly corresponds to TRBD1 (5 bases). Germline lookup yields CDR1 SGHRS and CDR2 YFSETQ. V was shortened by 0 bases and J by 4 bases, with 9 bases between the two germline ends. CDR3 size: 14 residues. CDR3 bases: TGCGCCAGCAGCTTGGGGGGCATCCCAGATACGCAGTATTTT. It yields the protein CASSLGGIPDTQYF. Variable domain in full (rest from reference TRBV5-1 and TRBJ2-3): KAGVTQTPRYLIKTRGQQVTLSCSPISGHRSVSWYQQTPGQGLQFLFEYFSETQRNKGNFPGRFSGRQFSNSRSEMNVSTLELGDSALYLCASSLGGIPDTQYFGPGTRLTVL.

The CDR3 spells CATAPYTGLGYEQYF. The CDR3 DNA sequence: TGTGCCACCGCCCCGTACACCGGGTTAGGCTACGAGCAGTACTTC. The rearrangement uses TRBV19 and TRBJ2-7; D not resolved. CDR1 is LNHDA, CDR2 SQIVND, per germline (reference sequence). The germline V and J ends were trimmed by 10 bases and 3 bases, with 22 bases remaining between them. The CDR3 extends over 15 amino acids.

This chain links TRBV2 with TRBJ1-4; D perhaps matches TRBD1 (5 bases). The CDR3 consists of 16 residues. CDR1 and CDR2 from the germline V gene are SNHLY and FYNNEI. The ends were cut back, 3 bases at V and 9 bases at J, with 20 bases in the middle. The CDR3: CASSDRSGGLMKKLFF. The CDR3 DNA follows: TGTGCCAGCAGTGATCGGTCGGGGGGACTAATGAAAAAACTGTTTTTT. Full variable domain (remainder filled in from reference TRBV2 and TRBJ1-4): EPEVTQTPSHQVTQMGQEVILRCVPISNHLYFYWYRQILGQKVEFLVSFYNNEISEKSEIFDDQFSVERPDGSNFTLKIRSTKLEDSAMYFCASSDRSGGLMKKLFFGSGTQLSVL.

This chain links TRBV11-1 with TRBJ2-1, with TRBD1 identical over 8 bases. The CDR3 is made up of 12 amino acids. V was pared by 5 bases and J by 7 bases, with 1 base of the junction left unmatched. Germline CDR1 and CDR2: SGHAT and FQDESV (reference sequence). The CDR3 nucleotides read TGTGCCAGCAGCCGACAGGGGAATGAGCAGTTCTTC. Protein product: CASSRQGNEQFF.

The chain links TRBV2 to TRBJ2-3; 8 bases fit TRBD2. V lost 6 bases and J lost 2; bases outside the gene matches: 1. The CDR3 is 13 residues long. CDR1 is SNHLY, CDR2 FYNNEI, per germline. CDR3 amino acids: CASRRGDTDTQYF. For the CDR3, the DNA is TGTGCCAGCAGGCGGGGGGACACAGATACGCAGTATTTT.

The chain uses TRBV4-1 and TRBJ1-5; D gene unclear. This CDR3 has 15 residues. Germline V gene data show CDR1 as MGHRA and CDR2 as YSYEKL. The V gene lost 1 base and the J gene lost 1 base, with 8 bases spanning the gap. The DNA for the CDR3 is TGCGCCAGCAGCCAAGTAGGACTGAGCAATCAGCCCCAGCATTTT. Encoded protein: CASSQVGLSNQPQHF.

J is TRBJ2-7 and V is TRBV6-1; the match to TRBD1 covers 9 bases. Germline loops: CDR1 MNHNS, CDR2 SASEGT. The length of the CDR3 is 15 residues. V shed 2 bases and J 7 bases; nucleotides not matched to a gene: 9. CDR3 sequence (DNA): TGTGCCAGCAGTGAACCGGGACAGGGCAGGCAGGAGCAGTACTTC. This translates into CASSEPGQGRQEQYF.

The rearrangement joins TRBV27 to TRBJ1-2; D not resolved. Germline assignment: CDR1 MNHEY and CDR2 SMNVEV (reference sequence). CDR3 length equals 12 residues. V dropped 8 bases and J dropped 8 bases, with 15 bases sitting between them. The CDR3 DNA is TGTGCCAGCGGGATGGAGGGCTGGGGCTACACCTTC. It is translated as CASGMEGWGYTF.

The rearrangement links TRBV9 to TRBJ2-6, with D maybe TRBD2 (7 bases). V lost 4 bases and J 1 base, leaving 18 bases between the germline ends. This CDR3 contains 18 residues. Germline assignment: CDR1 SGDLS and CDR2 YYNGEE. DNA of the CDR3: TGTGCCAGCAGCTGGGGGGGGGCAGGTGCGTCTGGGGCCAACGTCCTGACTTTC. Encoded protein: CASSWGGAGASGANVLTF.

The chain links TRBV29-1 to TRBJ2-2; D might be TRBD1 (6 bases). In germline, CDR1 is SQVTM, CDR2 ANQGSEA. The CDR3 sequence is 14 residues long. V was clipped by 4 bases and J by 1 base, with 10 bases between them. The CDR3: CSVAVQGNTGELFF. DNA of the CDR3: TGCAGCGTTGCCGTACAGGGGAACACCGGGGAGCTGTTTTTT.

This rearrangement joins TRBV19 to TRBJ1-4; 8 positions agree with TRBD1. The CDR3 is 12 amino acids. Germline assignment: CDR1 LNHDA and CDR2 SQIVND (reference sequence). The J segment lost 8 bases and the V segment lost 9 bases, leaving 5 bases of the junction unmatched. Here the CDR3 DNA reads TGTGCCAGCAGGACAGGGCAAGAAAAACTGTTTTTT. This gives the protein CASRTGQEKLFF.

DNA for the CDR3: TGTGCCGTGGAGGGAGCCAAAAACATTCAGTACTTC. It codes for CAVEGAKNIQYF. The V gene is TRBV6-6, the J gene TRBJ2-4, with a possible D match to TRBD2 (6 bases). V lost 11 bases and J 0 bases, leaving 8 bases between the germline ends. CDR1 MNHNY and CDR2 SVGAGI come from the germline V gene (reference sequence). CDR3 length: 12 residues.

J is TRBJ1-2 and V is TRBV2, with D unresolved. Trimming left V 0 bases short and J 2 bases short, with 10 bases between. The CDR3 is 15 amino acids. Germline V CDR1 and CDR2: SNHLY, FYNNEI. CDR3 DNA: TGTGCCAGCAGTGAAGCTGGCAGGAACAACTATGGCTACACCTTC. The encoded protein is CASSEAGRNNYGYTF.

The J gene is TRBJ2-2, the V gene TRBV10-1, with D possibly TRBD2 on 5 matching bases. This CDR3 region has 20 residues. Germline CDR1 and CDR2: WNHNN and SYGVQD (reference sequence). V lost 0 bases and J 1 base, leaving 21 bases between the germline ends. This CDR3 reads CASSESTAERSGKNTGELFF. CDR3 bases: TGCGCCAGCAGTGAGTCGACTGCAGAAAGAAGCGGAAAGAACACCGGGGAGCTGTTTTTT.

This sequence joins TRBV9 and TRBJ2-5, with D possibly being TRBD1 (6 bases). V was clipped by 0 bases and J by 3 bases, with 9 bases between them. The CDR3 is 14 residues long. Looked up from germline, CDR1 is SGDLS and CDR2 is YYNGEE. The DNA for the CDR3 is TGTGCCAGCAGCGTAGACGGGACAAAAGAGACCCAGTACTTC. Encoded protein: CASSVDGTKETQYF.

This chain joins TRBV2 and TRBJ2-1, with D perhaps TRBD2 (6 bases). V lost 6 bases and J 5 bases, leaving 20 bases between the germline ends. Germline CDR1 SNHLY, CDR2 FYNNEI. The CDR3 is 16 residues long. The CDR3 nucleotides are TGTGCCAGCAGCGGAGGGCCGGGGTGGGAGGACAATGAGCAGTTCTTC. Protein sequence: CASSGGPGWEDNEQFF.

V is TRBV10-3 and J is TRBJ1-1, with D maybe TRBD1 (5 bases). The CDR3 has 14 amino acids. V shed 3 bases and J shed 6 bases, with 14 bases lying between them. Germline V gene sequence: CDR1 ENHRY, CDR2 SYGVKD. This CDR3 is CAISDLGRGAEAFF. The CDR3 coding sequence is TGTGCCATCAGTGACCTAGGTCGGGGGGCTGAAGCTTTCTTT.

The CDR3 reads CASSPRDKSFVDGYTF. Here the CDR3 DNA reads TGTGCCAGCTCACCCCGGGACAAATCGTTTGTAGACGGCTACACCTTC. The chain uses TRBV18 and TRBJ1-2; D may be TRBD1 (6 bases). Deletions cut 3 bases from V and 8 bases from J, with 22 bases between. Germline V gene sequence: CDR1 KGHSH, CDR2 LQKENI. The CDR3 is 16 amino acids.